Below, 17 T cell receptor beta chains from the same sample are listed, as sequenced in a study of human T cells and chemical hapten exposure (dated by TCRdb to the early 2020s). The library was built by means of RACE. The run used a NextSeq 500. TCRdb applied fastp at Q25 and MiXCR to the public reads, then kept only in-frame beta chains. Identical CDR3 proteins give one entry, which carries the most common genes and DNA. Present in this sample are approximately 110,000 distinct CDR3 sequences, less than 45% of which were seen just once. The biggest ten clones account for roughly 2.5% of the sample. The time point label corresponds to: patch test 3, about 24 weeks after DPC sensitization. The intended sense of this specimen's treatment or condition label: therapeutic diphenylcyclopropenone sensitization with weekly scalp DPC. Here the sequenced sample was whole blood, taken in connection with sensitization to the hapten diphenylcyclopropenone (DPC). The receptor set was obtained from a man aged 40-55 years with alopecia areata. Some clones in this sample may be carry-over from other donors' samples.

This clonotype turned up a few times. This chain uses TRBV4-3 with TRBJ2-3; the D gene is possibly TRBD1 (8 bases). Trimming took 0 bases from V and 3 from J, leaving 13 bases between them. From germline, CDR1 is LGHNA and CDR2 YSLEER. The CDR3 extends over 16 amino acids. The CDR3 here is CASSQDTGGGTDTQYF. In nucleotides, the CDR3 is TGCGCCAGCAGCCAAGATACAGGGGGGGGAACAGATACGCAGTATTTT.

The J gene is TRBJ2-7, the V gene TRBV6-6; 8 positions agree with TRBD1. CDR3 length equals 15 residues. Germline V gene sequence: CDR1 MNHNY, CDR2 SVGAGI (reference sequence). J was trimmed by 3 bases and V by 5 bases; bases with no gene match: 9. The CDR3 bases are TGTGCCAGCAGTATAACAGGACAGGGAAACTACGAGCAGTACGTC. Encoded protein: CASSITGQGNYEQYV.

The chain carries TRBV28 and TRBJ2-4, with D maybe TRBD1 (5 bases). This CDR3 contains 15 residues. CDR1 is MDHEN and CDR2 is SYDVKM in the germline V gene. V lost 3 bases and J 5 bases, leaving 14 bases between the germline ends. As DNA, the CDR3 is TGTGCCAGCAGTTTGGTAGGACAACGCGAAAACATTCAGTACTTC. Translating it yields CASSLVGQRENIQYF.

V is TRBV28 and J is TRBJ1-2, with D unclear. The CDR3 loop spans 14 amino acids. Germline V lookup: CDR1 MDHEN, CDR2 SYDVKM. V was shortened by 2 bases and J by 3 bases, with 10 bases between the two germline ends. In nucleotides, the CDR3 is TGTGCCAGCAGTTTACCGGGGTTCGACTATGGCTACACCTTC. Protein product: CASSLPGFDYGYTF.

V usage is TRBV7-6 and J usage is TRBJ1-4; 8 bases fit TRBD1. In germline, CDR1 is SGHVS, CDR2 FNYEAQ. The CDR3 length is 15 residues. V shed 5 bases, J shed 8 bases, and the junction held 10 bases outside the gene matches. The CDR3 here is CASSPRTGKGEKLFF. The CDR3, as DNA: TGTGCCAGCAGCCCGCGGACAGGGAAGGGAGAAAAACTGTTTTTT.

The CDR3 bases are TGCAGCGTTGAACGGGACACTTCGGTGAATGAAGCTTTCTTT. Translation: CSVERDTSVNEAFF. This chain links TRBV29-1 with TRBJ1-1, with D possibly TRBD1 on 6 matching bases. V was trimmed by 2 bases and J by 7 bases, leaving 17 bases between them. The CDR3 contains 14 residues. From germline, CDR1 is SQVTM and CDR2 ANQGSEA. The full variable domain, with the rest looked up from reference TRBV29-1 and TRBJ1-1, is SAVISQKPSRDICQRGTSLTIQCQVDSQVTMMFWYRQQPGQSLTLIATANQGSEATYESGFVIDKFPISRPNLTFSTLTVSNMSPEDSSIYLCSVERDTSVNEAFFGQGTRLTVV.

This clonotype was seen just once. The CDR3 bases are TGTGCCAGCAGTTACGGGAAGGGGGCCACTGAAGCTTTCTTT. It codes for CASSYGKGATEAFF. The J gene is TRBJ1-1, the V gene TRBV6-5; 7 positions match TRBD1. Germline lookup yields CDR1 MNHEY and CDR2 SVGAGI. V gave up 2 bases and J gave up 4 bases; unmatched junction bases: 4. This CDR3 is 14 amino acids long.

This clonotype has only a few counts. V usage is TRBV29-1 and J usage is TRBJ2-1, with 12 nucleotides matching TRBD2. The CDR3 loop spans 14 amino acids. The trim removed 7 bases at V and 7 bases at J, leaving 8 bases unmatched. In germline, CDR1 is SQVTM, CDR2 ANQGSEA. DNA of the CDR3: TGCAGCGCCATAACCGGGACTAGCGGGAATGAGCAGTTCTTC. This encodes CSAITGTSGNEQFF.

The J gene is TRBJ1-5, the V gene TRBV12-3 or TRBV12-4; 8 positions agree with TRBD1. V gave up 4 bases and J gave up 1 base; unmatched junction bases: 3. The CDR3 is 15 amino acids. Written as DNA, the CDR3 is TGTGCCAGCAGTTCTAGGACAGGGAGCAATCAGCCCCAGCATTTT. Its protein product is CASSSRTGSNQPQHF.

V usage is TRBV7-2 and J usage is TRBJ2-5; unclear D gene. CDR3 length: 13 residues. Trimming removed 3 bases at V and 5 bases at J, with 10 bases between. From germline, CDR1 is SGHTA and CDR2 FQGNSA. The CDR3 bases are TGTGCCAGCAGCTTCCGACTGACTGAGACCCAGTACTTC. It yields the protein CASSFRLTETQYF. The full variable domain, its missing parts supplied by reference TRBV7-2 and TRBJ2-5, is GAGVSQSPSNKVTEKGKDVELRCDPISGHTALYWYRQSLGQGLEFLIYFQGNSAPDKSGLPSDRFSAERTGGSVSTLTIQRTQQEDSAVYLCASSFRLTETQYFGPGTRLLVL.

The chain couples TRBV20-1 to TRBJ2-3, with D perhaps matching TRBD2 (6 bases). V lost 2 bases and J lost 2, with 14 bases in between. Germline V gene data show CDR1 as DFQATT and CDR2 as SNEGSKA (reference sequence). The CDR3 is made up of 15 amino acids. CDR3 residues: CSARSGRSLTDTQYF. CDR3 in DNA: TGCAGTGCTAGATCCGGGAGAAGCCTCACAGATACGCAGTATTTT.

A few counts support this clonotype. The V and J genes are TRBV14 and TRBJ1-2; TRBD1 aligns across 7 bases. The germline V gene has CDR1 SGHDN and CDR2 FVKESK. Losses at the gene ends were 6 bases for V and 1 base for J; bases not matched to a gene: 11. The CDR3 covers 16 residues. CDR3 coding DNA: TGTGCCAGCAGTCAGTTACCGGGGACAGATAACTATGGCTACACCTTC. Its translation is CASSQLPGTDNYGYTF. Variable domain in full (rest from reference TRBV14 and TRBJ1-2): EAGVTQFPSHSVIEKGQTVTLRCDPISGHDNLYWYRRVMGKEIKFLLHFVKESKQDESGMPNNRFLAERTGGTYSTLKVQPAELEDSGVYFCASSQLPGTDNYGYTFGSGTRLTVV.

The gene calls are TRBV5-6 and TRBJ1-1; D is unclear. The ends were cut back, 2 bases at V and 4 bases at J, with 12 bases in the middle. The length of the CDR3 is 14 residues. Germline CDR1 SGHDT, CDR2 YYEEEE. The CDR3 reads CASSFRVGGTEAFF. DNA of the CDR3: TGTGCCAGCAGCTTTAGGGTTGGTGGCACTGAAGCTTTCTTT.

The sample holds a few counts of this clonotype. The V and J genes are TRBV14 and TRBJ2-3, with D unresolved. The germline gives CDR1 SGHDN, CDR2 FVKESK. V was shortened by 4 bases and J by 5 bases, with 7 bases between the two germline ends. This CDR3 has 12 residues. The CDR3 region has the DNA TGTGCCAGCAGCCCCCAAATAGATACGCAGTATTTT. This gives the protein CASSPQIDTQYF.

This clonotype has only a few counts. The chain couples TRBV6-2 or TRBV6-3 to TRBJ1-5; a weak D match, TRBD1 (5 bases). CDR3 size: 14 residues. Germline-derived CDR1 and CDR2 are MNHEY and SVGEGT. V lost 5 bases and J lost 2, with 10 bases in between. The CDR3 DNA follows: TGTGCCAGCAGTCACTGGGACGGCAATCAGCCCCAGCATTTT. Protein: CASSHWDGNQPQHF.

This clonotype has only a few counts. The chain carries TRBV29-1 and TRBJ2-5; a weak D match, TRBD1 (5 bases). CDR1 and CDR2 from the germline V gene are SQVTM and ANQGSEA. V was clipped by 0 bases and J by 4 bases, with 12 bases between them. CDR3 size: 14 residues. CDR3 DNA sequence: TGCAGCGTTGAAGAGACAACAGGCCCAGAGACCCAGTACTTC. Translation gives CSVEETTGPETQYF.

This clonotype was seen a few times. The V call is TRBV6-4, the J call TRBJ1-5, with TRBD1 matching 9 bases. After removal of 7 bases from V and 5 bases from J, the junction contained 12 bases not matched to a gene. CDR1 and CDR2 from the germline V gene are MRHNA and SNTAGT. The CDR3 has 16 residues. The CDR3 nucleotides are TGTGCCAGCAAGAAATCTACAGGGGGCGAAGATCAGCCCCAGCATTTT. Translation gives CASKKSTGGEDQPQHF.